Listed below are T cell receptor beta chains from one sample, sequenced in a study of blood T cell repertoires in COVID-19. Method: immunoSEQ multiplex PCR; TCRdb's copy keeps in-frame clones and lacks some. The repertoire holds approximately 220,000 clones, with more than 80% as singletons. Source material: peripheral blood. The source of these receptors is a woman older than 75 with acute or convalescent COVID-19. Both conserved end residues are part of each CDR3. D genes are given only for firm matches. Size is omitted from some rows. Given values are once, few, many or a class for expanded clones.

>.|TRBJ1-1|TRBV12-3/TRBV12-4|TRBD1
CASGQGLNTEAFF
TGTGCCAGCGGACAGGGATTGAACACTGAAGCTTTCTTT
>.|TRBJ1-1|TRBV11-3|.
CASRPPGDHTEAFF
TGTGCCAGCAGACCCCCAGGGGACCACACTGAAGCTTTCTTT
>.|TRBJ2-1|TRBV14|.
CASSQGLGAGLHSQFF
TGTGCCAGCAGCCAAGGGTTAGGAGCGGGCCTCCATTCGCAGTTCTTC
>.|TRBJ1-2|TRBV9|.
CASSVASGAWGYTF
TGTGCCAGCAGCGTAGCGAGTGGGGCTTGGGGCTACACCTTC
>few|TRBJ2-7|TRBV7-9|.
CASSSQGYEQYF
TGTGCCAGCAGCTCGCAGGGTTACGAGCAGTACTTC
>.|TRBJ1-5|TRBV29-1|TRBD1
CSVGQGGNQPQHF
TGCAGCGTGGGACAGGGTGGCAATCAGCCCCAGCATTTT
>few|TRBJ2-7|TRBV7-2|TRBD2
CASSFIAGGNEQYF
TGTGCCAGCAGCTTTATAGCGGGGGGCAACGAGCAGTACTTC
>.|TRBJ2-2|TRBV28|.
CASRTGRDGGSTGELFF
TGTGCCAGCAGGACAGGTCGCGATGGGGGTAGCACCGGGGAGCTGTTTTTT
>few|TRBJ2-7|TRBV24-1|TRBD2
CATSDSSGRAPYEQYF
TGTGCCACCAGTGATTCTAGCGGGAGGGCCCCCTACGAGCAGTACTTC
>.|TRBJ1-3|TRBV7-2|.
CASSLVANAGNTIYF
TGTGCCAGCAGCTTAGTTGCGAACGCCGGAAACACCATATATTTT
>.|TRBJ1-1|TRBV7-2|.
CASSLVGGGNTEAFF
TGTGCCAGCAGCTTAGTCGGGGGTGGGAACACTGAAGCTTTCTTT
>.|TRBJ1-2|TRBV6-4|.
CASSDDLGVGYTF
TGTGCCAGCAGTGACGATTTAGGGGTTGGCTACACCTTC
>.|TRBJ2-3|TRBV3-1/TRBV3-2|TRBD2
CASSQGLREGTDTQYF
TGTGCCAGCAGCCAAGGATTGCGGGAGGGCACAGATACGCAGTATTTT
>.|TRBJ1-2|TRBV27|TRBD1
CASSPRTGPALGYTF
TGTGCCAGCAGTCCCCGGACAGGGCCCGCCTTGGGCTACACCTTC
>.|TRBJ1-1|TRBV6-5|.
CASSYPGGRTEAFF
TGTGCCAGCAGTTACCCCGGCGGGAGGACTGAAGCTTTCTTT
>.|TRBJ1-1|TRBV19|.
CASSFNRAHPTEAFF
TGTGCCAGTAGTTTCAACAGGGCCCACCCCACTGAAGCTTTCTTT
>once|TRBJ2-5|TRBV6-1|TRBD2
CASSEKGLAGPETQYF
TGTGCCAGCAGTGAGAAGGGACTAGCGGGACCAGAGACCCAGTACTTC
>.|TRBJ2-2|TRBV9|TRBD2
CASSVELADTGELFF
TGTGCCAGCAGCGTAGAACTAGCGGACACCGGGGAGCTGTTTTTT
>.|TRBJ1-4|TRBV7-9|.
CASRVLNEKLFF
TGTGCCAGCCGTGTTCTTAATGAAAAACTGTTTTTT
>.|TRBJ2-3|TRBV27|.
CASSSQGVDTQYF
TGTGCCAGCAGTTCACAGGGTGTAGATACGCAGTATTTT
>.|TRBJ2-2|TRBV9|.
CASSVEAFSTGELFF
TGTGCCAGCAGCGTAGAAGCGTTCAGTACCGGGGAGCTGTTTTTT
>.|TRBJ2-5|TRBV6-4|.
CASSVREKETQYF
TGTGCCAGCAGTGTACGGGAAAAAGAGACCCAGTACTTC
>.|TRBJ2-7|TRBV2|TRBD1
CASSLGDSASYEQYF
TGTGCCAGCAGTCTGGGGGACAGTGCCTCCTACGAGCAGTACTTC